This T cell receptor beta chain derives from a study of Graves' ophthalmopathy and Graves' hyperthyroidism. Whole-study results and caveats: The majority of expanded thyroid clonotypes above 0.001 frequency also occurred in blood. Predictions made by the model for ophthalmopathy progression reached roughly 64% sensitivity and about 72% specificity.

This clonotype was picked up many times. Its antigen is not identified. Being one base from a much bigger clone, this may be a read error. The CDR3 consists of 14 residues. Trimming removed 2 bases from V and 3 bases from J, with 10 bases in between. The germline V gene has CDR1 MNHEY and CDR2 SVGAGI. Certain patients were not enrolled. These were patients with other autoimmune diseases, uncontrolled infections, pregnancy or lactation. Diagnosis was based on clinical symptoms, serum thyroxine, TRAb, thyroid ultrasound and orbital computed tomography. Amplified TCR beta CDR3 regions were obtained using RNA transcripts as template. An opening RT-PCR round employed HTBI primers and preceded a second-round multiplex PCR. Each CDR3 protein gets one entry after TCRdb re-called the multiplex PCR reads with MiXCR. The sample consists of under 350,000 distinct CDR3 sequences, around a sixth of them appearing once.

Sequencing used peripheral blood. The chain couples TRBV6-5 to TRBJ1-1; D perhaps matches TRBD1 (5 bases). This clonotype originated in an adult man with Graves' ophthalmopathy. The CDR3 DNA follows: TGTGCCAGCAGTTACCGAAGGGGCCACACTGAAGCTTTCTTT. This sequence encodes CASSYRRGHTEAFF.